The clone carrying this T cell receptor (beta chain) has a handful of counts. Clones were read by immunoSEQ multiplex PCR, and TCRdb kept only the in-frame ones, dropping some. This sample has tens of thousands of clones, with approximately 82% found just once. This record belongs to a study of blood T cell repertoires in COVID-19. As for the study in general: COVID-19 samples, acute and convalescent, were from the United States, Italy and Spain.

With 1 base clipped from V and 5 bases from J, the junction kept 16 bases outside the gene matches. The CDR3 has 19 amino acids. Germline V gene lookup returns CDR1 KGHSH and CDR2 LQKENI. The TCR was taken from a human donor in a cohort sampled during active or convalescent COVID-19. The specimen sequenced was peripheral blood. This chain joins TRBV18 and TRBJ2-5, with 10 positions matching TRBD1. The CDR3 DNA reads TGTGCCAGCTCACCACTCGTTATAACCGGGACAGGGGTGGAGGAGACCCAGTACTTC. Translating gives CASSPLVITGTGVEETQYF.